The rows below give T cell receptor beta chains drawn from one sample of a study of control samples from healthy donors and cancer patients. Assay: immunoSEQ multiplex PCR; the TCRdb copy retains only in-frame clones and omits some. The sample contains about 100,000 clones, approximately 82% of which appear only once. The sequencing input was blood. The receptors originated from a man aged 18 to 29 in good health. The CDR3 runs from the conserved cysteine through the conserved F or W. Each record gives: J gene, clone size, V gene, D gene, CDR3 DNA, CDR3 protein. The D gene is left open where the match is weak. Only some rows state a clone size, as once, few, many or a class for expanded clones.

TRBJ2-3,-,TRBV30,TRBD2,TGTGCCTGGACCAACTGGAGCGGGGGGCATATTTACACAGATACGCAGTATTTT,CAWTNWSGGHIYTDTQYF
TRBJ2-5,-,TRBV28,TRBD2,TGTGCCAGCAGTTTATGGCTAGCGGGGGTAGGAGAGACCCAGTACTTC,CASSLWLAGVGETQYF
TRBJ1-5,once,TRBV5-1,-,TGCGCCAGCAGCTTGGCCGGACGGAATCAGCCCCAGCATTTT,CASSLAGRNQPQHF
TRBJ1-1,-,TRBV4-3,-,TGCGCCAGCAGCCAAGAGGTTGGGGATACGGACACTGAAGCTTTCTTT,CASSQEVGDTDTEAFF
TRBJ1-3,few,TRBV3-1/TRBV3-2,-,TGTGCCAGCAGAGACAGGTCTGGAAACACCATATATTTT,CASRDRSGNTIYF
TRBJ1-2,-,TRBV28,-,TGTGCCAGCACCAGGGCTCCTTATGGCTACACCTTC,CASTRAPYGYTF
TRBJ1-6,few,TRBV5-1,-,TGCGCCAGCAGCTTATCAGGGGATGGCTCACCCCTCCACTTT,CASSLSGDGSPLHF
TRBJ1-2,-,TRBV30,-,TGTGCCTGGAGGGGCGAAAAAGGAAGGGGCTACACCTTC,CAWRGEKGRGYTF
TRBJ2-2,few,TRBV30,-,TGTGCCTGGAGTGCCAGGCCGAGGGAGCTGTTTTTT,CAWSARPRELFF
TRBJ2-2,-,TRBV19,-,TGTGCCAGTAGTATAAGGGGTGGAACCGGGGAGCTGTTTTTT,CASSIRGGTGELFF
TRBJ1-1,-,TRBV2,-,TGTGCCAGCAGTGACCGGGACACCGCTACTGAAGCTTTCTTT,CASSDRDTATEAFF
TRBJ1-1,-,TRBV7-8,TRBD1,TGTGCCAGCAGCTCGGGACAGAGAAACACTGAAGCTTTCTTT,CASSSGQRNTEAFF
TRBJ1-6,-,TRBV28,-,TGTGCCAGCACCCCCCTGGTGAAGTCGGATTCACCCCTCCACTTT,CASTPLVKSDSPLHF
TRBJ1-2,-,TRBV25-1,-,TGTGCCAGCAGTGATTATATCTATGGCTACACCTTC,CASSDYIYGYTF
TRBJ2-2,-,TRBV3-1/TRBV3-2,TRBD2,TGTGCCAGCAGCCAAGATCCACTAGCGGGGGGGCTTACCGGGGAGCTGTTTTTT,CASSQDPLAGGLTGELFF
TRBJ1-1,-,TRBV5-4,TRBD1,TGTGCCAGCAGCGGCATTGGACAGGGGAACACTGAAGCTTTCTTT,CASSGIGQGNTEAFF
TRBJ1-3,-,TRBV3-1/TRBV3-2,-,TGTGCCAGCAGCCTAGCGGTCTCTGGAAACACCATATATTTT,CASSLAVSGNTIYF
TRBJ1-5,-,TRBV5-1,-,TGCGCCAGCAGCTTGAGCGCCGGGGGCAATCAGCCCCAGCATTTT,CASSLSAGGNQPQHF
TRBJ1-1,-,TRBV10-3,TRBD1,TGTGCCATCAGTGCCTCTGTAGGGACAGGGGACACTGAAGCTTTCTTT,CAISASVGTGDTEAFF
TRBJ2-3,-,TRBV11-3,-,TGTGCCAGCAGTCCCTCTTCCGGTTCCAAAGGAGATACGCAGTATTTT,CASSPSSGSKGDTQYF
TRBJ1-4,-,TRBV4-1,-,TGCGCCAGCAGCCAAGGCTCTCAATACACTTCGAATGAAAAACTGTTTTTT,CASSQGSQYTSNEKLFF
TRBJ2-3,-,TRBV27,TRBD2,TGTGCCAGCATCCCCACGGGGACTAGCGGGGGGGATACGCAGTATTTT,CASIPTGTSGGDTQYF